The 7 T cell receptor beta chains below were found in one sample sequenced in a study of blood T cells in healthy people across ages. PCR was performed a second time for roughly 7 to 12 cycles using a sample-barcoded 5' primer and a J-beta primer mix. One entry per CDR3 protein, called by TCRdb with MiXCR from the 5' RACE reads. Of 1.5 million to 2 million distinct CDR3 sequences in the sample, around half were seen once. The sequenced sample consisted of blood. The receptors come from a woman aged 40-49 years in good health.

This clonotype was observed once. The junction shows a germline mismatch at one end, possibly a read error. The rearrangement joins TRBV20-1 to TRBJ2-7, with D possibly TRBD1 on 6 matching bases. Per the germline V gene, CDR1 is DFQATT and CDR2 is SNEGSKA (reference sequence). The CDR3 sequence is 14 residues long. CDR3 DNA sequence: TGCAGTGCAGGACAGTTTTTAAGCTCCTACGAGCTGTACTTC. Translated, it gives CSAGQFLSSYELYF.

The J gene is TRBJ2-5, the V gene TRBV20-1; 10 bases agree with TRBD2. The CDR3 is 15 amino acids. Trimming removed 2 bases from V and 8 bases from J; junction bases left unmatched: 11. Germline lookup yields CDR1 DFQATT and CDR2 SNEGSKA (reference sequence). CDR3 sequence: CSARPSTSGAGTQYF. The CDR3 nucleotides are TGCAGTGCTAGACCCTCCACTAGCGGGGCTGGTACCCAGTACTTC.

The chain recombines TRBV27 with TRBJ2-7, with unresolved D. In germline, CDR1 is MNHEY, CDR2 SMNVEV (reference sequence). The V end lost 2 bases, the J end lost 3 bases, and 11 bases lay between the germline ends. The CDR3 sequence is 14 residues long. DNA of the CDR3: TGTGCCAGCAGTTTAAGGCTAGATAGCTACGAGCAGTACTTC. Translating gives CASSLRLDSYEQYF.

This clonotype was found a few times. The rearrangement uses TRBV6-1 and TRBJ2-3, with 14 positions matching TRBD2. Germline lookup yields CDR1 MNHNS and CDR2 SASEGT. V shed 6 bases, J shed 5 bases, and the junction held 13 bases outside the gene matches. This CDR3 is 18 amino acids long. In DNA, the CDR3 is TGTGCCAGCAGGGACACTACGGGACTAGCGGGGGCGGGAGATACGCAGTATTTT. Residues: CASRDTTGLAGAGDTQYF.

The rearrangement joins TRBV3-1 to TRBJ2-7; D gene uncertain. The CDR3 runs 12 residues. Germline CDR1 reads LGHDT; CDR2 reads YNNKEL (reference sequence). Trimming cost V 1 base and J 6 bases, with 7 bases left between them. As DNA, the CDR3 is TGTGCCAGCAGCCAAGCATACAGCGAGCAGTACTTC. Its protein product is CASSQAYSEQYF.

The chain joins TRBV29-1 to TRBJ1-1; the D gene is possibly TRBD1 (6 bases). Germline loops: CDR1 SQVTM, CDR2 ANQGSEA. Between the trimmed V and J ends, which lost 4 bases and 1 base, there was a span of 22 bases. The CDR3 runs 17 residues. In DNA form, the CDR3 reads TGCAGCGTTGCCGGGAACAGGGCCATGGCAGGGAACACTGAAGCTTTCTTT. Amino acids: CSVAGNRAMAGNTEAFF.

V usage is TRBV27 and J usage is TRBJ2-3; 7 positions agree with TRBD1. The CDR3 length is 17 residues. Germline V gene data show CDR1 as MNHEY and CDR2 as SMNVEV (reference sequence). J gave up 5 bases and V 3 bases, and 14 bases lay outside the gene matches. The CDR3 loop reads CASSLGKGAWEIDTQYF. Here the CDR3 DNA reads TGTGCCAGCAGTTTGGGGAAGGGGGCGTGGGAAATAGATACGCAGTATTTT.